Below are 30 T cell receptor beta chains sequenced from a single sample in a study of cytomegalovirus exposure and HLA in healthy donors. PCR was performed using 60 Vbeta and 13 Jbeta primers. This table comes from immunoSEQ multiplex PCR, and its TCRdb copy is limited to in-frame clones, with some not included. Seen in this sample are approximately 51,000 clones; the ten most common clones hold about 24%. What was sequenced was PBMCs. These receptors came from a man in his forties in good health and CMV-seropositive.

The V gene is TRBV19, the J gene TRBJ1-1, with TRBD1 identical over 7 bases. Trimming removed 3 bases from V and 5 bases from J; junction bases left unmatched: 6. This CDR3 has 14 residues. Germline V gives CDR1 LNHDA, CDR2 SQIVND (reference sequence). This chain's CDR3 is CASSIYRGGTEAFF. The CDR3 DNA sequence: TGTGCCAGTAGTATTTACAGGGGAGGAACTGAAGCTTTCTTT.

The chain is built from TRBV19 and TRBJ1-2; tentative D call: TRBD1 (6 bases). Germline assignment: CDR1 LNHDA and CDR2 SQIVND (reference sequence). Trimming cost V 7 bases and J 8 bases, with 14 bases left between them. This CDR3 region has 12 residues. The CDR3 sequence: CASTLSGVGYTF. The CDR3 coding sequence is TGTGCCAGTACCCTTTCAGGGGTCGGCTACACCTTC.

The chain combines TRBV20-1 with TRBJ2-5, with D unclear. The germline CDR1 and CDR2 sequences are DFQATT and SNEGSKA (reference sequence). Trimming took off 5 bases at V and 1 base at J, with 5 bases between the two ends. The length of the CDR3 is 11 residues. In nucleotides, the CDR3 is TGCAGTGCTGACTTCCAAGAGACCCAGTACTTC. It translates to CSADFQETQYF.

The gene calls are TRBV9 and TRBJ2-2; TRBD2 is a possible D gene (6 bases). Trimming shortened V by 0 bases and J by 4 bases, and 19 bases separated the two germline ends. There are 18 residues in the CDR3. Germline V gene lookup returns CDR1 SGDLS and CDR2 YYNGEE. CDR3 protein: CASSVATMGRGGTGELFF. The CDR3 coding sequence is TGTGCCAGCAGCGTAGCTACCATGGGTCGGGGAGGCACCGGGGAGCTGTTTTTT.

Worth noting for this clone: One end of the junction is discordant with germline, which a read error may explain. The gene calls are TRBV28 and TRBJ2-7, with 9 bases identical to TRBD1. This CDR3 region has 16 residues. From germline, CDR1 is MDHEN and CDR2 SYDVKM. The CDR3 protein is CASSSRFGTGFYGQYF. CDR3 in DNA: TGTGCCAGCAGTAGTCGATTCGGGACAGGGTTCTACGGGCAGTACTTC.

V gene TRBV5-8 combines with J gene TRBJ1-3, with D possibly TRBD1 on 6 matching bases. Germline values: CDR1 SGHTS, CDR2 YDEGEE. The V and J ends lost 4 bases and 0 bases respectively, with 14 bases between them. The CDR3 consists of 16 residues. CDR3 nucleotides: TGTGCCAGCAGCACCGGACAGTATTTCTCTGGAAACACCATATATTTT. Encoded protein: CASSTGQYFSGNTIYF.

The rearrangement uses TRBV5-5 and TRBJ2-2; TRBD1 aligns across 9 bases. The CDR3 consists of 14 residues. Germline V gene sequence: CDR1 SGHKS, CDR2 YYEKEE (reference sequence). V dropped 3 bases and J dropped 7; count of bases not matched to a gene: 4. CDR3 nucleotides: TGTGCCAGCAGCTGGACAGGGGATAACGGGGAGCTGTTTTTT. Translating gives CASSWTGDNGELFF.

The chain joins TRBV14 to TRBJ2-3; 7 nucleotides align to TRBD2. V lost 0 bases and J lost 0; bases outside the gene matches: 6. Germline V gives CDR1 SGHDN, CDR2 FVKESK. The CDR3 sequence is 17 residues long. CDR3 DNA: TGTGCCAGCAGCCAAGAGGAAGCGGGGCTCAGCACAGATACGCAGTATTTT. Protein sequence: CASSQEEAGLSTDTQYF.

The chain recombines TRBV15 with TRBJ2-3; D is uncertain. Looked up from germline, CDR1 is LNHNV and CDR2 is YYDKDF (reference sequence). The CDR3 has 13 amino acids. Deletions cut 1 base from V and 4 bases from J, with 6 bases between. The CDR3 region is CATSRAGADTQYF. As DNA, the CDR3 is TGTGCCACCAGCAGAGCAGGCGCAGATACGCAGTATTTT.

This chain joins TRBV15 and TRBJ2-7; 13 bases match TRBD2. The CDR3 contains 15 residues. J was trimmed by 2 bases and V by 5 bases; bases with no gene match: 3. The germline V gene encodes CDR1 LNHNV and CDR2 YYDKDF (reference sequence). Written as DNA, the CDR3 is TGTGCCACCAGCGAAACTAGCGGGAGGGCCTACGAGCAGTACTTC. This encodes CATSETSGRAYEQYF.

The chain's CDR3 is CASSPVRGNTEAFF. DNA of the CDR3: TGTGCCAGCTCACCAGTACGGGGGAACACTGAAGCTTTCTTT. The chain links TRBV18 to TRBJ1-1; no reliable D call. From germline, CDR1 is KGHSH and CDR2 LQKENI. This CDR3 spans 14 amino acids. V shed 2 bases and J shed 1 base, with 8 bases lying between them. Together with reference TRBV18 and TRBJ1-1, the CDR3 gives the full variable domain: NAGVMQNPRHLVRRRGQEARLRCSPMKGHSHVYWYRQLPEEGLKFMVYLQKENIIDESGMPKERFSAEFPKEGPSILRIQQVVRGDSAAYFCASSPVRGNTEAFFGQGTRLTVV.

The rearrangement joins TRBV9 to TRBJ1-2, with TRBD1 identical over 8 bases. J was trimmed by 8 bases and V by 0 bases; bases with no gene match: 12. Germline CDR1 is SGDLS and CDR2 is YYNGEE. The CDR3 contains 16 residues. CDR3 sequence: CASSVAGGQGALGYTF. CDR3 DNA sequence: TGTGCCAGCAGCGTAGCTGGGGGGCAGGGGGCCTTGGGCTACACCTTC. The full variable domain, completed using reference TRBV9 and TRBJ1-2, is DSGVTQTPKHLITATGQRVTLRCSPRSGDLSVYWYQQSLDQGLQFLIQYYNGEERAKGNILERFSAQQFPDLHSELNLSSLELGDSALYFCASSVAGGQGALGYTFGSGTRLTVV.

The chain has TRBV7-8 and TRBJ2-5; tentative D call: TRBD2 (7 bases). V dropped 5 bases and J dropped 2 bases, with 15 bases sitting between them. Germline V gives CDR1 SGHVS, CDR2 FQNEAQ. The CDR3 consists of 15 residues. The CDR3 DNA follows: TGTGCCAGCAGCCGCTCCGGGGGGCGTCAAGAGACCCAGTACTTC. This sequence encodes CASSRSGGRQETQYF.

This chain connects TRBV19 to TRBJ1-1; 11 bases are a match to TRBD1. Germline values: CDR1 LNHDA, CDR2 SQIVND (reference sequence). The V segment lost 7 bases and the J segment 1 base; nucleotides outside the gene matches: 5. This CDR3 region has 15 residues. CDR3: CASKGQGAGNTEAFF. The CDR3 DNA sequence: TGTGCCAGTAAAGGACAGGGGGCGGGGAACACTGAAGCTTTCTTT.

V gene TRBV19 combines with J gene TRBJ2-7; D may be TRBD2 (6 bases). Germline V gene lookup returns CDR1 LNHDA and CDR2 SQIVND (reference sequence). Deletions cut 8 bases from V and 2 bases from J, with 19 bases between. The CDR3 has 15 amino acids. The CDR3 DNA is TGTGCCAGTTCCGACGCGGGGACGGGCCCCTACGAGCAGTACTTC. Amino acid sequence: CASSDAGTGPYEQYF.

The rearrangement links TRBV9 to TRBJ2-7; TRBD1 is a possible D gene (5 bases). CDR1 SGDLS and CDR2 YYNGEE come from the germline V gene. V lost 0 bases and J 5 bases, leaving 12 bases between the germline ends. This CDR3 contains 14 residues. The CDR3 coding sequence is TGTGCCAGCAGCGTAGCAGGCCAGGGCGACGAGCAGTACTTC. This codes for CASSVAGQGDEQYF.

Measured by frequency, this clone is medium-sized. The CDR3 loop reads CASSEALGSGGDTQYF. In nucleotides, the CDR3 is TGTGCCAGCAGTGAAGCGCTCGGTAGCGGTGGGGATACGCAGTATTTT. The chain uses TRBV6-1 and TRBJ2-3; the D gene is possibly TRBD2 (6 bases). The CDR3 has 16 residues. V was clipped by 0 bases and J by 6 bases, with 16 bases between them. The germline gives CDR1 MNHNS, CDR2 SASEGT.

The gene calls are TRBV29-1 and TRBJ2-5, with D perhaps matching TRBD1 (8 bases). CDR1 and CDR2 from the germline V gene are SQVTM and ANQGSEA. The CDR3 loop spans 14 amino acids. The V end lost 5 bases, the J end lost 1 base, and 14 bases lay between the germline ends. The CDR3 DNA reads as TGCAGCGTTTCTTACAGGGGGGGCCAAGAGACCCAGTACTTC. It specifies CSVSYRGGQETQYF.

The chain employs TRBV25-1 and TRBJ2-7, with 8 bases that match TRBD2. Trimming removed 8 bases from V and 2 bases from J; junction bases left unmatched: 8. This CDR3 is 14 amino acids long. Germline V lookup: CDR1 MGHDK, CDR2 SYGVNS. CDR3 sequence: CASGGSGGTYEQYF. CDR3 sequence (DNA): TGTGCCAGCGGGGGCAGCGGGGGAACCTACGAGCAGTACTTC.

As regards this clone: At one boundary the junction diverges from the germline segment, which might be a read error. The chain is built from TRBV25-1 and TRBJ2-7; D not resolved. The length of the CDR3 is 13 residues. Germline CDR1 reads MGHDK; CDR2 reads SYGVNS. The CDR3 loop is CASGEISSYEQYF. The CDR3 DNA follows: TGTGCCAGCGGTGAGATTAGCTCCTACGAGCAGTACTTC.

CDR3 amino acids: CASSPTGEQRYTF. The CDR3 DNA is TGTGCCAGCAGCCCTACAGGAGAACAAAGGTACACCTTC. This chain uses TRBV7-9 with TRBJ1-2; perhaps TRBD1 as D (5 bases). CDR1 is SEHNR and CDR2 is FQNEAQ in the germline V gene (reference sequence). V was clipped by 5 bases and J by 11 bases, with 18 bases between them. This CDR3 has 13 amino acids. Using reference TRBV7-9 and TRBJ1-2 for the parts outside the CDR3, the full variable domain is DTGVSQNPRHKITKRGQNVTFRCDPISEHNRLYWYRQTLGQGPEFLTYFQNEAQLEKSRLLSDRFSAERPKGSFSTLEIQRTEQGDSAMYLCASSPTGEQRYTFGSGTRLTVV.

Points on this clone: The germline gene is not matched at one end of the junction; a read error may be the cause. Other DNA sequences in the sample encode the same CDR3. The chain has TRBV7-9 and TRBJ1-1; 8 bases are a match to TRBD1. This CDR3 is built from 15 residues. Germline CDR1 is SEHNR and CDR2 is FQNEAQ (reference sequence). In DNA, the CDR3 is TGCGCCAGCAGCGCTAGCCCAGGGGACAGGACTGAAGCTTTCTTT. Protein sequence: CASSASPGDRTEAFF.

The chain uses TRBV4-1 and TRBJ1-1; D uncertain. V was clipped by 0 bases and J by 10 bases, with 9 bases between them. Germline V gene data show CDR1 as MGHRA and CDR2 as YSYEKL. The CDR3 has 12 amino acids. CDR3 nucleotides: TGCGCCAGCAGCCAAGAGAGGAGAGGAGCTTTCTTT. Translation: CASSQERRGAFF.

The V and J genes are TRBV5-1 and TRBJ2-7; the match to TRBD1 covers 7 bases. The length of the CDR3 is 19 residues. With 4 bases clipped from V and 2 bases from J, the junction kept 21 bases outside the gene matches. Germline CDR1 reads SGHRS; CDR2 reads YFSETQ. The CDR3, as DNA: TGCGCCAGCAGCGCCACTACAGGGGCCGACCTCCCGAGCGCCTACGAGCAGTACTTC. Its translation: CASSATTGADLPSAYEQYF.

The chain recombines TRBV19 with TRBJ2-7; D unresolved. The CDR3 contains 11 residues. Trimming stripped 4 bases from V and 2 bases from J, with 3 bases between. Germline V gives CDR1 LNHDA, CDR2 SQIVND (reference sequence). CDR3: CASSNTYEQYF. The CDR3 nucleotides are TGTGCCAGTAGTAATACCTACGAGCAGTACTTC.

Concerning this clone itself: Other nucleotide sequences in the sample specify the same CDR3. The chain links TRBV9 to TRBJ1-5; 8 nucleotides line up with TRBD1. The V gene's germline CDR1 is SGDLS and CDR2 YYNGEE. The CDR3 runs 15 residues. Germline trimming cut 4 bases from V and 4 bases from J; bases unmatched to any gene: 7. The CDR3 DNA follows: TGTGCCAGCAGCCCCACAGGGGGAGGAAATCAGCCCCAGCATTTT. As protein: CASSPTGGGNQPQHF.

The rearrangement joins TRBV7-9 to TRBJ1-2; D remains ambiguous. Deletions cut 8 bases from V and 5 bases from J, with 9 bases between. The CDR3 length is 11 residues. The germline gives CDR1 SEHNR, CDR2 FQNEAQ (reference sequence). CDR3 protein: CASRPPYGYTF. CDR3 nucleotide sequence: TGTGCCAGCCGTCCCCCTTATGGCTACACCTTC.

This chain links TRBV27 with TRBJ1-2, with D perhaps matching TRBD1 (6 bases). The germline CDR1 and CDR2 sequences are MNHEY and SMNVEV (reference sequence). CDR3 size: 16 residues. V was pared by 2 bases and J by 4 bases, with 17 bases between. The CDR3 protein is CASSLSPGQLLYGYTF. The CDR3 region has the DNA TGTGCCAGCAGTTTAAGCCCCGGACAGCTACTCTATGGCTACACCTTC.

The CDR3 DNA sequence: TGCGCCAATAACGAGCAGGACACTGAAGCTTTCTTT. This sequence encodes CANNEQDTEAFF. V and J are TRBV10-1 and TRBJ1-1; no clear D. The CDR3 totals 12 residues. In germline, CDR1 is WNHNN, CDR2 SYGVQD (reference sequence). Trimming cost V 10 bases and J 3 bases, with 12 bases left between them.

This rearrangement joins TRBV28 to TRBJ2-7; a possible D gene is TRBD2 (5 bases). The germline gives CDR1 MDHEN, CDR2 SYDVKM. The CDR3 contains 15 residues. V lost 2 bases to trimming and J lost 2 bases, with 13 bases between them. This CDR3 reads CASSLTGGRAYEQYF. The CDR3 bases are TGTGCCAGCAGTTTAACTGGCGGGCGGGCCTACGAGCAGTACTTC.